The 19 T cell receptor beta chains listed next were all sequenced from one sample in a study of blood T cell repertoires in COVID-19 (dated by TCRdb to the early 2020s). Receptor amplification or capture employed the immunoSEQ multiplex PCR assay. Entries here come from immuneACCESS through TCRdb and include only in-frame sequences with V and J called. Some clones fail to appear in such tables; in the studies checked, an unresolved V gene covers under half of the shortfall, and the cause of the remainder is unknown. Recorded for this sample are over 150,000 clones; approximately 83% of them occurred a single time. Jointly, the top ten make up about 29% of the sample. The source material was peripheral blood. The receptor source for this set is a woman aged 60-75 years with acute or convalescent COVID-19.

V usage is TRBV18 and J usage is TRBJ1-1, with TRBD1 matching 10 bases. Germline V gene lookup returns CDR1 KGHSH and CDR2 LQKENI. V gave up 3 bases and J gave up 3 bases; unmatched junction bases: 7. The CDR3 is 16 amino acids. The CDR3 region is CASSPSRQGAYTEAFF. The CDR3 DNA follows: TGTGCCAGCTCACCCTCCAGACAGGGGGCGTACACTGAAGCTTTCTTT. The full variable domain, rest sourced from reference TRBV18 and TRBJ1-1, is NAGVMQNPRHLVRRRGQEARLRCSPMKGHSHVYWYRQLPEEGLKFMVYLQKENIIDESGMPKERFSAEFPKEGPSILRIQQVVRGDSAAYFCASSPSRQGAYTEAFFGQGTRLTVV.

This sequence joins TRBV18 and TRBJ2-5; possible D gene TRBD1, 6 bases. Germline V gene sequence: CDR1 KGHSH, CDR2 LQKENI. The CDR3 contains 13 residues. Trimming took off 2 bases at V and 5 bases at J, with 9 bases between the two ends. The CDR3 loop is CASSPTGMETQYF. The CDR3 nucleotides are TGTGCCAGCTCACCAACAGGGATGGAGACCCAGTACTTC. Based on the CDR3 plus reference TRBV18 and TRBJ2-5, the full variable domain is NAGVMQNPRHLVRRRGQEARLRCSPMKGHSHVYWYRQLPEEGLKFMVYLQKENIIDESGMPKERFSAEFPKEGPSILRIQQVVRGDSAAYFCASSPTGMETQYFGPGTRLLVL.

V is TRBV7-2 and J is TRBJ1-1; no reliable D call. Trimming stripped 1 base from V and 5 bases from J, with 8 bases between. The germline V gene has CDR1 SGHTA and CDR2 FQGNSA. This CDR3 spans 13 amino acids. The CDR3 sequence is CASSLVEATEAFF. In nucleotides, the CDR3 is TGTGCCAGCAGCTTAGTAGAGGCAACTGAAGCTTTCTTT.

The rearrangement uses TRBV5-1 and TRBJ2-3, with a weak D call TRBD2 (6 bases). The CDR3 runs 20 residues. V was trimmed by 0 bases and J by 2 bases, leaving 25 bases between them. CDR1 and CDR2 from the germline V gene are SGHRS and YFSETQ. The CDR3 loop reads CASSLATGTSYKTLTDTQYF. The CDR3 region has the DNA TGCGCCAGCAGCTTGGCAACAGGAACTAGCTACAAAACTCTCACAGATACGCAGTATTTT.

This clone appeared once. This sequence joins TRBV21-1 and TRBJ1-6; no check of the table's D call, TRBD1, against the DNA was made. TRBV21-1 is described as a pseudogene. The CDR3 is made up of 18 amino acids. The CDR3 loop reads CASSTGGPQRSNNSPLHF. In DNA form, the CDR3 reads TGTGCCAGCAGCACTGGGGGCCCACAGAGAAGTAATAATTCACCCCTCCACTTT.

The J gene is TRBJ2-7, the V gene TRBV28; possible D gene TRBD1, 6 bases. The V gene's germline CDR1 is MDHEN and CDR2 SYDVKM. V shed 10 bases and J shed 2 bases, with 12 bases lying between them. The CDR3 length is 12 residues. Here the CDR3 reads CATGQGTYEQYV. The CDR3, as DNA: TGTGCCACCGGGCAGGGGACCTACGAGCAGTACGTC.

This clone has more than one count but fewer than ten. This chain links TRBV19 with TRBJ1-2; perhaps TRBD1 as D (5 bases). Germline values: CDR1 LNHDA, CDR2 SQIVND (reference sequence). V lost 8 bases to trimming and J lost 10 bases, with 17 bases between them. This CDR3 has 12 residues. CDR3 protein: CASSSRVLPYTF. The CDR3 nucleotides are TGTGCCAGTTCCAGCAGGGTGCTTCCCTACACCTTC.

This clone showed up just a few times. V gene TRBV4-1 combines with J gene TRBJ2-4; D unresolved. Germline V lookup: CDR1 MGHRA, CDR2 YSYEKL. The V gene lost 2 bases and the J gene lost 0 bases, with 2 bases spanning the gap. CDR3 length equals 13 residues. The CDR3 region is CASSQLAKNIQYF. Written as DNA, the CDR3 is TGCGCCAGCAGCCAACTAGCCAAAAACATTCAGTACTTC.

The CDR3 sequence: CASVPWDRTFSGNTIYF. The CDR3 DNA sequence: TGTGCCTCGGTCCCGTGGGACAGAACCTTTTCTGGAAACACCATATATTTT. This chain links TRBV30 with TRBJ1-3; 7 positions match TRBD1. Germline-derived CDR1 and CDR2 are GTSNPN and SVGIG (reference sequence). V was clipped by 7 bases and J by 1 base; unmatched bases: 16. CDR3 length: 17 amino acids.

The chain carries TRBV3-1 (or the pseudogene TRBV3-2) and TRBJ2-1; 12 positions agree with TRBD2. Per germline, CDR1 LGHDT and CDR2 YNNKEL (reference sequence). V gave up 3 bases and J gave up 2 bases; unmatched junction bases: 5. The CDR3 sequence is 17 residues long. The CDR3 is CASSHASGGAPYNEQFF. In nucleotides, the CDR3 is TGTGCCAGCAGCCATGCTAGCGGGGGGGCCCCCTACAATGAGCAGTTCTTC.

This chain links TRBV7-9 with TRBJ1-6, with TRBD1 identical over 7 bases. CDR3 length: 16 residues. In germline, CDR1 is SEHNR, CDR2 FQNEAQ (reference sequence). V shed 4 bases and J 5 bases; nucleotides not matched to a gene: 8. The CDR3 DNA reads as TGTGCCAGCAGCTCCCAAGGTGGGACAGATAATTCACCCCTCCACTTT. Translating gives CASSSQGGTDNSPLHF.

The chain employs TRBV6-6 and TRBJ1-3; 8 bases are a match to TRBD1. The trim removed 4 bases at V and 4 bases at J, leaving 3 bases unmatched. The CDR3 runs to 14 residues. The germline CDR1 and CDR2 sequences are MNHNY and SVGAGI (reference sequence). Here the CDR3 DNA reads TGTGCCAGCAGTTTGGACAGGGCGGGAAACACCATATATTTT. Translated: CASSLDRAGNTIYF.

This clone was observed a few times. The CDR3 nucleotides read TGTGCCAGCAGCCTTTATTGGAGCTCTGGAAACACCATATATTTT. Its protein is CASSLYWSSGNTIYF. The rearrangement joins TRBV6-5 to TRBJ1-3, with D unresolved. Trimming cost V 6 bases and J 0 bases, with 12 bases left between them. Looked up from germline, CDR1 is MNHEY and CDR2 is SVGAGI. The CDR3 spans 15 residues.

J is TRBJ2-1 and V is TRBV5-1, with 9 bases aligning to TRBD2. The CDR3 consists of 14 residues. Germline CDR1 reads SGHRS; CDR2 reads YFSETQ. The trim removed 4 bases at V and 6 bases at J, leaving 5 bases unmatched. CDR3 loop: CASSLGLASNEQFF. The CDR3 nucleotides are TGCGCCAGCAGCCTAGGACTAGCGAGCAATGAGCAGTTCTTC.

The chain recombines TRBV14 with TRBJ1-4, with D hard to call. Trimming removed 1 base from V and 2 bases from J, with 17 bases in between. This CDR3 has 18 residues. CDR1 is SGHDN and CDR2 is FVKESK in the germline V gene. The CDR3 nucleotides are TGTGCCAGCAGCCAAGGAACCGCGGTATTTACGACTAATGAAAAACTGTTTTTT. Amino acid sequence: CASSQGTAVFTTNEKLFF.

The chain has TRBV2 and TRBJ1-2, with D possibly TRBD1 on 6 matching bases. This CDR3 is 13 amino acids long. The germline CDR1 and CDR2 sequences are SNHLY and FYNNEI. Trimming pared 7 bases from V and 2 bases from J, leaving 11 bases between. The DNA of the CDR3 is TGTGCCAGCATTGGGACACCCAACTATGGCTACACCTTC. Its protein product is CASIGTPNYGYTF.

The V call is TRBV2, the J call TRBJ1-1; D is perhaps TRBD1 (6 bases). The CDR3 loop spans 15 amino acids. Germline CDR1 and CDR2: SNHLY and FYNNEI. V was shortened by 6 bases and J by 2 bases, with 16 bases between the two germline ends. The CDR3 sequence is CASRTTPGDNTEAFF. The CDR3 bases are TGTGCCAGCAGAACAACGCCAGGGGATAACACTGAAGCTTTCTTT.

V gene TRBV7-6 combines with J gene TRBJ2-1, with TRBD1 identical over 7 bases. The CDR3 loop spans 15 amino acids. With 3 bases clipped from V and 9 bases from J, the junction kept 11 bases outside the gene matches. From germline, CDR1 is SGHVS and CDR2 FNYEAQ. The CDR3 loop is CASSFVAGGIGEQFF. The CDR3 DNA is TGTGCCAGCAGCTTTGTTGCAGGGGGAATAGGTGAGCAGTTCTTC.

V and J are TRBV5-6 and TRBJ2-1; D uncertain. V shed 2 bases and J shed 6 bases, with 3 bases lying between them. This CDR3 region has 11 residues. Germline V gene sequence: CDR1 SGHDT, CDR2 YYEEEE. In DNA, the CDR3 is TGTGCCAGCAGCTTTATCAATGAGCAGTTCTTC. It translates to CASSFINEQFF. Full variable domain (missing parts from reference TRBV5-6 and TRBJ2-1): DAGVTQSPTHLIKTRGQQVTLRCSPKSGHDTVSWYQQALGQGPQFIFQYYEEEERQRGNFPDRFSGHQFPNYSSELNVNALLLGDSALYLCASSFINEQFFGPGTRLTVL.